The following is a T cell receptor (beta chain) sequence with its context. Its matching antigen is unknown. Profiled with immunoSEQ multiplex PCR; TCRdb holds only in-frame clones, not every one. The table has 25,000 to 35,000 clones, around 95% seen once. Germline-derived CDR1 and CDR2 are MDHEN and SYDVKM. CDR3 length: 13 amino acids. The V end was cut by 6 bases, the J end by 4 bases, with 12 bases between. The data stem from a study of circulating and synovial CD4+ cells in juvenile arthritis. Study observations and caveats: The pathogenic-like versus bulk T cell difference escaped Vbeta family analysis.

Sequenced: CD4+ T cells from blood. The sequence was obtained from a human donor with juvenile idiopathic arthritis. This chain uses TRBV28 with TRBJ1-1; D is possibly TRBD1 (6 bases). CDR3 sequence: CASSPNRATEAFF. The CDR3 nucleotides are TGTGCCAGCAGCCCTAACAGGGCCACTGAAGCTTTCTTT.